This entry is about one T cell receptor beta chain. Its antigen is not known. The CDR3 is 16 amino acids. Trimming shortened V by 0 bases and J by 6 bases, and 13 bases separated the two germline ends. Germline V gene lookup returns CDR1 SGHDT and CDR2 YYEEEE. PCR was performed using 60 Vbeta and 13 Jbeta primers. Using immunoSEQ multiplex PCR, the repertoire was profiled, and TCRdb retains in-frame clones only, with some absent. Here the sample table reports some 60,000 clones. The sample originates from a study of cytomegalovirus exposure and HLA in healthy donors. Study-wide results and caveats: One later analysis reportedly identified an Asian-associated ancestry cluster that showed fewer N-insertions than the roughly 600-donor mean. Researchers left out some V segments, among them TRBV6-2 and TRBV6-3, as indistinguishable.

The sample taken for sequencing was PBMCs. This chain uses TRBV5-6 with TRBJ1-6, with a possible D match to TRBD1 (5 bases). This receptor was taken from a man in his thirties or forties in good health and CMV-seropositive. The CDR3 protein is CASSLAVQGLNSPLHF. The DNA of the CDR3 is TGTGCCAGCAGCTTGGCCGTCCAGGGACTTAATTCACCCCTCCACTTT.